This is a list of T cell receptor beta chains from one sample in a study of blood T cells in healthy people across ages. MiXCR, applied by TCRdb to the 5' RACE reads, yields one record per CDR3 protein. The data hold 600,000 to 900,000 distinct CDR3 sequences, with around 25% observed a single time. The sample was also linked to a second study, of T cells of mothers and their children.

Specimen: blood. These receptors came from a boy aged 5-17 years in good health. CDR3s include the opening cysteine and the closing phenylalanine or tryptophan.

v_call | cdr3_aa
TRBV5-1 | CASSLTVWGYTF
TRBV20-1 | CSARRGYLSSSPLHF
TRBV25-1 | CASSELGATAEAFF
TRBV6-5 | CASSYLGEGRGSYEQYF
TRBV5-1 | CASSLDPMQAQPQHF
TRBV27 | CASSLYGRNNEQFF
TRBV28 | CASRRQGPGEKLFF
TRBV20-1 | CSAPIGSTDTQYF
TRBV13 | CASSLRRFQETQYF
TRBV12-3/TRBV12-4 | CASSRLAGGLETQYF
TRBV2 | CASSEVSGQQYF
TRBV25-1 | CASSQEGTGSSYEQHF
TRBV20-1 | CSARAGSNEKLFF
TRBV5-1 | CASSLGGRMDEKLFF
TRBV20-1 | CSARAGRREQYF
TRBV3-1 | CASSLSTVGYGYTF
TRBV6-5 | CASSYSIGTGGETQYF
TRBV7-2 | CASSPRGGGFSYEQYF
TRBV3-1 | CASSQDAISNYGYTF
TRBV27 | CASTMGVSGANVLTF
TRBV7-3 | CASSQGTANTGELFF
TRBV9 | CASSVSGRGPSEQYF
TRBV27 | CASSSTTEGNIQYF
TRBV7-9 | CASSFGPSGYTF
TRBV4-2 | CASSQDLGRNEQFF
TRBV27 | CASSFPGQREQYF